The sequence of this T cell receptor beta chain was determined in a study of cytomegalovirus exposure and HLA in healthy donors. Background on the study: A subsequent analysis reported that the 120 validation repertoires were produced on the same platform that had also been used for the roughly 670 first-cohort repertoires.

The donors formed part of the approximately 130-subject validation cohort, distinct from the roughly 600-subject first cohort. Study findings and constraints: The dataset shows that most TCR sequences were rare, while some public TCRs occurred in many donors. Diagnosis of cytomegalovirus status made by the classifier reportedly showed high specificity and sensitivity.

Worth noting for this clone: Its matching antigen is unknown.

Here immunoSEQ multiplex PCR was the method, and the copy in TCRdb shows in-frame clones only, minus some. The profile shows a few hundred thousand clones, 70% to 90% of them singletons. The CDR3 length is 14 residues. The J segment lost 0 bases and the V segment lost 5 bases, leaving 1 base of the junction unmatched. Germline V gene sequence: CDR1 MNHNY, CDR2 SVGAGI (reference sequence). Sample: PBMCs. This receptor was identified in a woman younger than 35 in good health and CMV-seronegative. The chain employs TRBV6-6 and TRBJ2-7; 10 bases agree with TRBD2. Here the CDR3 DNA reads TGTGCCAGCAGTCTAGCGGGAGCCTCCTACGAGCAGTACTTC. Translated: CASSLAGASYEQYF.